This T cell receptor beta chain is from a study of monozygotic twins with cystic fibrosis. Method: immunoSEQ multiplex PCR; TCRdb's copy keeps in-frame clones and lacks some. This sample yields 14,000 to 15,000 clones, of which around 83% are seen a single time; approximately 1% belongs to the top ten. The CDR3 loop spans 14 amino acids. Germline CDR1 reads SGHNT; CDR2 reads YYREEE (reference sequence). The ends were cut back, 0 bases at V and 5 bases at J, with 11 bases in the middle. The receptor was isolated from a boy aged 5 to 17 with cystic fibrosis. This chain uses TRBV5-4 with TRBJ2-5; D is perhaps TRBD2 (5 bases). Sequenced: blood. The CDR3 reads CASSLASGGETQYF. CDR3 bases: TGTGCCAGCAGCTTGGCCTCAGGAGGCGAGACCCAGTACTTC.